This passage covers 2 T cell receptor beta chains from one sample sequenced in a study of T cell repertoires in cytomegalovirus infection. TCRdb reanalysed the reads using MiXCR and keeps one entry per CDR3 protein. The sample consists of some 600,000 distinct CDR3 sequences, roughly 26% of them appearing once. The sequencing input was CD8+ T cells from PBMCs. The receptor set was obtained from a human donor in good health (CMV status not recorded). Some clones in this sample may be carry-over from other donors' samples.

This clonotype has ten or more counts. The V call is TRBV7-9, the J call TRBJ2-7; a possible D gene is TRBD1 (6 bases). This CDR3 has 14 amino acids. The germline V gene encodes CDR1 SEHNR and CDR2 FQNEAQ (reference sequence). Trimming took 4 bases from V and 0 from J, leaving 10 bases between them. CDR3 loop: CASSSTGSSYEQYF. The CDR3 DNA reads as TGTGCCAGCAGCTCCACAGGGAGCTCCTACGAGCAGTACTTC.

At least ten counts were recorded for this clonotype. The V call is TRBV7-9, the J call TRBJ2-3, with 8 bases lining up with TRBD1. The junction had 2 bases not matched to a gene; V was cut back by 8 bases and J by 1 base. CDR1 is SEHNR, CDR2 FQNEAQ, per germline (reference sequence). This CDR3 spans 13 amino acids. CDR3 loop: CASGTGGTDTQYF. The CDR3 DNA is TGTGCCAGCGGGACAGGCGGCACAGATACGCAGTATTTT.